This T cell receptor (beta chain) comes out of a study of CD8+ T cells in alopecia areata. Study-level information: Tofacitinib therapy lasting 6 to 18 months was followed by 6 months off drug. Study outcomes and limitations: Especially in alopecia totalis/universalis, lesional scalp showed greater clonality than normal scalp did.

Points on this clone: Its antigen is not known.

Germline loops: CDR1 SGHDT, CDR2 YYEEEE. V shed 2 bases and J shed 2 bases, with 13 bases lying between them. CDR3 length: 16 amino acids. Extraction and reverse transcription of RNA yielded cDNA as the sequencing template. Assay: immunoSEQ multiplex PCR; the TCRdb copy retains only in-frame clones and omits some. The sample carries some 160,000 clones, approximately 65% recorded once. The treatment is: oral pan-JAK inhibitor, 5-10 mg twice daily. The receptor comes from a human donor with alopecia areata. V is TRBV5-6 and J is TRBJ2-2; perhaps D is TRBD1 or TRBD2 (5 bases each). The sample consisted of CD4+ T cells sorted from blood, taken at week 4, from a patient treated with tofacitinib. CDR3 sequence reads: CASSFGAWGNTGELFF. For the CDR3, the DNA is TGTGCCAGCAGCTTCGGGGCATGGGGTAACACCGGGGAGCTGTTTTTT.